This TCR beta chain derives from a study of T-cell memory formation after mild COVID-19. Study information: TCR clustering was largely donor specific. Notes on the study in general: Clones that shrank (day 15 to 85) were balanced CD4/CD8, whereas later expanders leaned CD4+.

TCRdb re-derived calls from the 5' RACE reads in MiXCR, one entry per CDR3 protein. The sample lists some 410,000 distinct CDR3 sequences, under 25% occurring once. The CDR3 has 16 residues. J was trimmed by 8 bases and V by 4 bases; bases with no gene match: 13. Germline loops: CDR1 MNHNS, CDR2 SASEGT. In regard to this clonotype: Its antigen is not identified.

This chain uses TRBV6-1 with TRBJ2-1; TRBD2 aligns across 8 bases. Material for sequencing was PBMCs or a T cell subset sorted from them (not recorded which). The clonotype originates from an adult woman who had mild COVID-19 (a few samples of this study predate the infection). Cell type and time point are not known. Here the CDR3 reads CASSAGIERERDEQFF. The CDR3 nucleotides read TGTGCCAGCAGTGCGGGTATAGAGCGGGAGCGCGATGAGCAGTTCTTC.